This TCR beta chain emerged from a study of human T cells and chemical hapten exposure. The CDR3 consists of 14 residues. The germline gives CDR1 SGHRS, CDR2 YFSETQ. Trimming stripped 5 bases from V and 2 bases from J, with 14 bases between. Described time point: patch test 1, 2 weeks after DPC sensitization. Treatment reported: therapeutic diphenylcyclopropenone sensitization with weekly scalp DPC. TCRdb analysed the RACE reads with MiXCR anew, one entry per CDR3 protein. The table lists some 120,000 distinct CDR3 sequences, about 12% of them singletons. This clonotype was found many times. The chain uses TRBV5-1 and TRBJ2-7; D gene ambiguous. The TCR comes from a woman aged 45-65 years with alopecia areata. Some clones in this sample may be carry-over from other donors' samples. Sequenced material: whole blood, taken in connection with sensitization to the hapten diphenylcyclopropenone (DPC). This CDR3 is CASRPQMTTYEQYF. Here the CDR3 DNA reads TGCGCCAGCAGGCCACAGATGACCACCTACGAGCAGTACTTC. Based on the CDR3 plus reference TRBV5-1 and TRBJ2-7, the full variable domain is KAGVTQTPRYLIKTRGQQVTLSCSPISGHRSVSWYQQTPGQGLQFLFEYFSETQRNKGNFPGRFSGRQFSNSRSEMNVSTLELGDSALYLCASRPQMTTYEQYFGPGTRLTVT.